This section outlines one TCR beta chain sequence together with its context. The antigen remains unidentified. There are 15 residues in the CDR3. Germline values: CDR1 MNHNS, CDR2 SASEGT. V shed 5 bases and J 3 bases; nucleotides not matched to a gene: 9. Patients chosen for sequencing had CD8+CD57+ cells that had expanded, as shown by flow cytometry. Among the patients, all had severe acquired aplastic anemia. This sample is drawn from a study of CD8+CD57+ T cells in acquired aplastic anemia. At the level of the study: Sorting CD4+ and CD8+ cells gave DNA averaging approximately 3 ug. Study observations and caveats: CD8+ Simpson's diversity did not differ significantly between patients and controls.

TCR beta VDJ and CDR3 profiles were obtained from a genomic DNA template. TCRdb independently ran MiXCR on the reads; one entry per CDR3 protein. The sample has just over 40,000 distinct CDR3 sequences; about 60% are singletons. This TCR derives from a human donor with aplastic anemia. The sample comprised sorted CD4+, CD8+, or CD8+CD57+ T cells (not recorded which) from PBMCs. The chain uses TRBV6-1 and TRBJ2-7; 8 bases align to TRBD2. CDR3 amino acids: CASSPISGGSYEQYF. The CDR3 nucleotides read TGTGCCAGCAGTCCTATCTCGGGGGGGAGCTACGAGCAGTACTTC.